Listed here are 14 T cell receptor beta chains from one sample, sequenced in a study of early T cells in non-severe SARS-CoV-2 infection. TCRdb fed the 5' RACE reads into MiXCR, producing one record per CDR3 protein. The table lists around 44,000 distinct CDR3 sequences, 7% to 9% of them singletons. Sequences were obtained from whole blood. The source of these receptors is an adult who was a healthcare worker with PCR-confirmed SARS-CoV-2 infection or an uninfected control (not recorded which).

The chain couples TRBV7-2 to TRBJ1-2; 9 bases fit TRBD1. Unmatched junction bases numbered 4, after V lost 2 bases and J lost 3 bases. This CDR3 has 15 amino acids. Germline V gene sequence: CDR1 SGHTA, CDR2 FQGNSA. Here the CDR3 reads CASSLSRTGDYGYTF. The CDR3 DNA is TGTGCCAGCAGCTTATCGAGGACAGGGGACTATGGCTACACCTTC.

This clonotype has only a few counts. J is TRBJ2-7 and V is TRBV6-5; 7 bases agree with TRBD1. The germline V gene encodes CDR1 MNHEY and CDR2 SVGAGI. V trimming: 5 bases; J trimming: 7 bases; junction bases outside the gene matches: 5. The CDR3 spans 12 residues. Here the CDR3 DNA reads TGTGCCAGCAGTAAAGGGGGCTTTGAGCAGTACTTC. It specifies CASSKGGFEQYF.

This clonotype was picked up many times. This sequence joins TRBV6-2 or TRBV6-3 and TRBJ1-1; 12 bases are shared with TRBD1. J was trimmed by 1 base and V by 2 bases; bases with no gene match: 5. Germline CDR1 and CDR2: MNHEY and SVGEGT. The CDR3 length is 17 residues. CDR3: CASSYRDRGRENTEAFF. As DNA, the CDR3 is TGTGCCAGCAGTTACCGGGACAGGGGGCGAGAGAACACTGAAGCTTTCTTT.

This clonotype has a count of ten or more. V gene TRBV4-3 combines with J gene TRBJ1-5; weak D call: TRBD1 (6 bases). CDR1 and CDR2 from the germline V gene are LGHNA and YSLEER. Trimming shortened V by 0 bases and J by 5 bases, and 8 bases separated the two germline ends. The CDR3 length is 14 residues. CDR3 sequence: CASSQDAGDQPQHF. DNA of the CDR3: TGCGCCAGCAGCCAAGATGCAGGGGATCAGCCCCAGCATTTT.

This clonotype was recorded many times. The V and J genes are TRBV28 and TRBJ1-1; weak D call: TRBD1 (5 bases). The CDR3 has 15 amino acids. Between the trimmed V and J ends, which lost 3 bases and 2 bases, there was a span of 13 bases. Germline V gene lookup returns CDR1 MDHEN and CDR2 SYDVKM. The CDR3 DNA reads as TGTGCCAGCAGTTTTGGGGGAATATCAAACACTGAAGCTTTCTTT. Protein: CASSFGGISNTEAFF.

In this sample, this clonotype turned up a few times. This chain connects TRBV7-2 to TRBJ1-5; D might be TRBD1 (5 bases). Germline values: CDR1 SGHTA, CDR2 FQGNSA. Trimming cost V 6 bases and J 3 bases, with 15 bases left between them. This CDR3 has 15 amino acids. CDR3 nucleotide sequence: TGTGCCAGCAGTCAGGGTGGCGGAAACAATCAGCCCCAGCATTTT. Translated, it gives CASSQGGGNNQPQHF.

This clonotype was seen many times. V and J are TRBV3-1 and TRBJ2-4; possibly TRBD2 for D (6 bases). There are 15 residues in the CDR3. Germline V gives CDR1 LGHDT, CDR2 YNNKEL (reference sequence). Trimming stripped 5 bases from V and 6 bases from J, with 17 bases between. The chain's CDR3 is CASSVVLGGGNIQYF. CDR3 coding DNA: TGTGCCAGCAGCGTGGTATTGGGGGGAGGAAACATTCAGTACTTC.

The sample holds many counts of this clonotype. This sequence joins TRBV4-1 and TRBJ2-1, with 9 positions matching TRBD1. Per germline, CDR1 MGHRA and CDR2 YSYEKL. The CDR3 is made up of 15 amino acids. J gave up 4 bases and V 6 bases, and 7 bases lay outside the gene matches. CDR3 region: CASSQDRGWYNEQFF. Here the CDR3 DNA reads TGCGCCAGCAGTCAGGACAGGGGCTGGTACAATGAGCAGTTCTTC.

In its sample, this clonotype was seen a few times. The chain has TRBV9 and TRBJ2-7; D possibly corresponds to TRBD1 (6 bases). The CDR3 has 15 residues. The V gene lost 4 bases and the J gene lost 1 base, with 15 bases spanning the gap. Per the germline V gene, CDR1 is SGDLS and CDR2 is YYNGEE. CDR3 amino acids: CASSPTVQGSYEQYF. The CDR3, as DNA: TGTGCCAGCAGCCCCACCGTACAGGGTTCCTACGAGCAGTACTTC.

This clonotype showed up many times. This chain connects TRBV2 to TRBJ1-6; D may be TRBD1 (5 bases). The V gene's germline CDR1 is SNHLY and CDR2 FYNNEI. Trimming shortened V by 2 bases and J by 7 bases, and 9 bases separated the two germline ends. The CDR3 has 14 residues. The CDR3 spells CASSERSGNSPLHF. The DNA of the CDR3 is TGTGCCAGCAGTGAACGGTCAGGGAATTCACCCCTCCACTTT.

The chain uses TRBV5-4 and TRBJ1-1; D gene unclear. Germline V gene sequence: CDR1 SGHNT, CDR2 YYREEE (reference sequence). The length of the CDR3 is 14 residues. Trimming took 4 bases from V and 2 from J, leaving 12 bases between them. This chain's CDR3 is CASSQSYRNTEAFF. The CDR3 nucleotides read TGTGCCAGCAGCCAATCGTACAGAAACACTGAAGCTTTCTTT.

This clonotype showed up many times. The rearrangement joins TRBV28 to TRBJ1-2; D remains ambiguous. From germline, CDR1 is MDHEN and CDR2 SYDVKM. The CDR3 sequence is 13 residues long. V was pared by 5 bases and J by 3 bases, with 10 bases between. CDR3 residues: CASSLRGYYGYTF. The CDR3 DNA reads TGTGCCAGCAGTCTAAGAGGGTACTATGGCTACACCTTC.

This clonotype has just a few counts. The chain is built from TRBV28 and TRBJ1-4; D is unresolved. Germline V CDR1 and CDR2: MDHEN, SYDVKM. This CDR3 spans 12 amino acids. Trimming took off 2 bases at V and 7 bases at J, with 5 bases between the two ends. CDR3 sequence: CASSLGGEKLFF. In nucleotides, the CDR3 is TGTGCCAGCAGTTTAGGTGGTGAAAAACTGTTTTTT.

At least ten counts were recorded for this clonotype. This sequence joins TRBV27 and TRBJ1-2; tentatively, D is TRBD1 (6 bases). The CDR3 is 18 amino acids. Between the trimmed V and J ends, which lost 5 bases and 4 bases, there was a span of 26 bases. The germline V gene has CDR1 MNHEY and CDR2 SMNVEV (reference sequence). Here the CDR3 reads CASSPLVRTVRRGYGYTF. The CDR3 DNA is TGTGCCAGCAGTCCCCTCGTCCGGACAGTTCGGAGGGGCTATGGCTACACCTTC.